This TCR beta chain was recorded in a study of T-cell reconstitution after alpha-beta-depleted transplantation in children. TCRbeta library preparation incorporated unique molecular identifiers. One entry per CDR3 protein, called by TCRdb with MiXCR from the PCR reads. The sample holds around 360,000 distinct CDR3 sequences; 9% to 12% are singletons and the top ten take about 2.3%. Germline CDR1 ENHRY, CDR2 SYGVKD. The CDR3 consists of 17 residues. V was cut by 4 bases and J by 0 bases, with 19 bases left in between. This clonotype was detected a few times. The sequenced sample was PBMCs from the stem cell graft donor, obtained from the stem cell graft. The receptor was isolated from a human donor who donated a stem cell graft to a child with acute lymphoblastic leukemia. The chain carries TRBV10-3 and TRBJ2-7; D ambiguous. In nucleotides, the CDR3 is TGTGCCATCAGTGGTCCGGAAGCATCCCCTAGCTCCTACGAGCAGTACTTC. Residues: CAISGPEASPSSYEQYF.